These 16 T cell receptor beta chains were sequenced from one sample in a study of blood T cell repertoires in COVID-19 (dated by TCRdb to 2020 to 2021). Library method: the immunoSEQ multiplex PCR assay. TCRdb holds this immuneACCESS table with in-frame rearrangements only. Some clones are missing; in checked studies, unresolved V genes explain under half, and the rest has no known cause. The sample table contains tens of thousands of clones; only one count was recorded for about 83% of them. 14% of the sample belongs to the ten largest clones. The source material was peripheral blood. The source is a woman aged 65 to 85 with acute or convalescent COVID-19.

The chain is built from TRBV27 and TRBJ2-7, with a weak D call TRBD1 (6 bases). The CDR3 covers 14 residues. CDR1 and CDR2 from the germline V gene are MNHEY and SMNVEV (reference sequence). Trimming removed 2 bases from V and 4 bases from J, with 12 bases in between. CDR3 DNA: TGTGCCAGCAGTTTAGGGGGCCCCGGATACGAGCAGTACGTC. Translating gives CASSLGGPGYEQYV.

The rearrangement links TRBV28 to TRBJ2-5, with 10 bases that match TRBD1. The CDR3 spans 16 residues. The germline V gene has CDR1 MDHEN and CDR2 SYDVKM. With 6 bases clipped from V and 0 bases from J, the junction kept 7 bases outside the gene matches. The DNA for the CDR3 is TGTGCCAGCAGCACGACAGGGGGCCCGTACCAAGAGACCCAGTACTTC. It is translated as CASSTTGGPYQETQYF.

The V and J genes are TRBV29-1 and TRBJ2-4; possibly TRBD1 for D (6 bases). V gave up 3 bases and J gave up 2 bases, with 11 bases separating them. This CDR3 comprises 14 residues. Germline V lookup: CDR1 SQVTM, CDR2 ANQGSEA. DNA of the CDR3: TGCAGCGTTGAGGGGGCCTCCCCCAAAAACATTCAGTACTTC. Encoded protein: CSVEGASPKNIQYF.

The chain uses TRBV19 and TRBJ2-6; TRBD1 matches 8 bases. Germline CDR1 and CDR2: LNHDA and SQIVND (reference sequence). The V gene end was trimmed by 4 bases and the J gene end by 0 bases; junction bases not matched to a gene: 5. The CDR3 totals 17 residues. The CDR3 DNA reads as TGTGCCAGTAGTACCGGACAGGGTTACTCTGGGGCCAACGTCCTGACTTTC. It is translated as CASSTGQGYSGANVLTF.

The chain has TRBV29-1 and TRBJ1-1; 10 nucleotides agree with TRBD1. This CDR3 spans 11 amino acids. Germline V gene sequence: CDR1 SQVTM, CDR2 ANQGSEA. The V and J ends lost 7 bases and 4 bases, in that order; junction bases with no gene match: 0. The CDR3 here is CSGDRGTEAFF. Here the CDR3 DNA reads TGCAGCGGGGACAGGGGCACTGAAGCTTTCTTT.

The gene calls are TRBV6-5 and TRBJ1-2; D may be TRBD1 (6 bases). V was cut by 2 bases and J by 2 bases, with 12 bases left in between. The CDR3 totals 15 residues. Per the germline V gene, CDR1 is MNHEY and CDR2 is SVGAGI. In nucleotides, the CDR3 is TGTGCCAGCAGTTACATTGGACAGTCGAACTATGGCTACACCTTC. Protein product: CASSYIGQSNYGYTF.

This chain links TRBV7-9 with TRBJ2-3; D not certain. Germline V gene lookup returns CDR1 SEHNR and CDR2 FQNEAQ (reference sequence). V dropped 4 bases and J dropped 2 bases, with 13 bases sitting between them. The CDR3 is 15 amino acids. CDR3 sequence reads: CASSSMRRFTDTQYF. The CDR3 region has the DNA TGTGCCAGCAGCTCGATGCGGCGGTTCACAGATACGCAGTATTTT.

This chain links TRBV27 with TRBJ2-2, with D tentatively TRBD2 (5 bases). Looked up from germline, CDR1 is MNHEY and CDR2 is SMNVEV (reference sequence). V lost 3 bases and J 0 bases, leaving 11 bases between the germline ends. The CDR3 spans 16 residues. CDR3 protein: CASSLSPRANTGELFF. In DNA, the CDR3 is TGTGCCAGCAGTTTGTCGCCGAGGGCGAACACCGGGGAGCTGTTTTTT.

Comment on this clone: One end of the junction is discordant with germline, which a read error may explain. CDR3 loop: CASNIGRGDTQYF. In DNA, the CDR3 is TGTGCCAGTAATATAGGGCGGGGCGATACGCAGTATTTT. The chain carries TRBV19 and TRBJ2-3, with D possibly matching TRBD2 (6 bases). Looked up from germline, CDR1 is LNHDA and CDR2 is SQIVND (reference sequence). There are 13 residues in the CDR3.

The chain employs TRBV10-3 and TRBJ1-2, with 7 bases that match TRBD1. The CDR3 totals 15 residues. Trimming took 3 bases from V and 2 from J; bases not matched to a gene: 6. Germline V gene lookup returns CDR1 ENHRY and CDR2 SYGVKD. The CDR3 DNA reads as TGTGCCATCAGTGAAGCAGACAGGGCGAACTATGGCTACACCTTC. Protein product: CAISEADRANYGYTF.

This chain joins TRBV19 and TRBJ1-5, with TRBD1 identical over 8 bases. The length of the CDR3 is 16 residues. CDR1 and CDR2 from the germline V gene are LNHDA and SQIVND (reference sequence). V lost 3 bases, J lost 5 bases, and 9 bases stayed unmatched. The CDR3 DNA is TGTGCCAGTAGTATGATGGGACAGGTCGGGGATCAGCCCCAGCATTTT. Protein sequence: CASSMMGQVGDQPQHF.

The chain carries TRBV6-5 and TRBJ2-5; 9 bases match TRBD1. V trimming: 6 bases; J trimming: 2 bases; junction bases outside the gene matches: 1. The CDR3 extends over 13 amino acids. Germline CDR1 is MNHEY and CDR2 is SVGAGI. CDR3 sequence reads: CASRGTGQETQYF. The CDR3 DNA reads as TGTGCCAGCAGAGGGACAGGGCAAGAGACCCAGTACTTC.

This chain uses TRBV7-8 with TRBJ2-3, with a weak D call TRBD2 (5 bases). The CDR3 is made up of 14 amino acids. Germline values: CDR1 SGHVS, CDR2 FQNEAQ. V dropped 5 bases and J dropped 7 bases, with 16 bases sitting between them. The CDR3 DNA is TGTGCCAGCAGCGACCCCCGCAGGACTCATACGCAGTATTTT. As protein: CASSDPRRTHTQYF.

The J gene is TRBJ1-4, the V gene TRBV19; D is uncertain. The CDR3 runs to 15 residues. The germline V gene has CDR1 LNHDA and CDR2 SQIVND (reference sequence). The germline V and J ends were trimmed by 3 bases and 2 bases, with 10 bases remaining between them. This CDR3 is CASSMSRGTNEKLFF. The CDR3 coding sequence is TGTGCCAGTAGTATGTCGAGAGGGACTAATGAAAAACTGTTTTTT.

V usage is TRBV7-9 and J usage is TRBJ1-1, with TRBD1 as a possible D gene (5 bases). Deletions cut 5 bases from V and 2 bases from J, with 15 bases between. CDR1 SEHNR and CDR2 FQNEAQ come from the germline V gene (reference sequence). The CDR3 covers 15 residues. CDR3 DNA: TGTGCCAGCAGCCGAGGTGGGGGGACCAACACTGAAGCTTTCTTT. Translation: CASSRGGGTNTEAFF.

This clone was recorded a few times. This sequence joins TRBV11-2 and TRBJ1-1, with TRBD1 matching over 7 bases. Germline V gene lookup returns CDR1 SGHAT and CDR2 FQNNGV. CDR3 length: 12 residues. Trimming cost V 6 bases and J 5 bases; bases outside gene matches: 3. CDR3 DNA sequence: TGTGCCAGCAGAGACAGGGTAACTGAAGCTTTCTTT. It yields the protein CASRDRVTEAFF.